This entry is about one TCR beta chain. CDR1 is SQVTM and CDR2 is ANQGSEA in the germline V gene. The length of the CDR3 is 13 residues. V was clipped by 6 bases and J by 4 bases, with 15 bases between them. The repertoire was sequenced with immunoSEQ multiplex PCR; TCRdb's copy has only in-frame clones and lacks some. The sample contains about 57,000 clones, 65% to 80% of which appear only once. The source of the sample is a study of memory CD4+ T cells and cytomegalovirus serostatus. Single viable CD3+CD4+CD8-CD45RO+ cells were sorted as the memory CD4+ T cells. The source of this sequence is an adult in good health and CMV-seronegative. The sequencing sample was made of memory CD4+ T cells from blood. The chain couples TRBV29-1 to TRBJ1-2; D possibly corresponds to TRBD1 (5 bases). CDR3 DNA: TGCAGCGTGGGGTTTGGGGGAGGCTATGGCTACACCTTC. It is translated as CSVGFGGGYGYTF. Variable domain in full (rest from reference TRBV29-1 and TRBJ1-2): SAVISQKPSRDICQRGTSLTIQCQVDSQVTMMFWYRQQPGQSLTLIATANQGSEATYESGFVIDKFPISRPNLTFSTLTVSNMSPEDSSIYLCSVGFGGGYGYTFGSGTRLTVV.